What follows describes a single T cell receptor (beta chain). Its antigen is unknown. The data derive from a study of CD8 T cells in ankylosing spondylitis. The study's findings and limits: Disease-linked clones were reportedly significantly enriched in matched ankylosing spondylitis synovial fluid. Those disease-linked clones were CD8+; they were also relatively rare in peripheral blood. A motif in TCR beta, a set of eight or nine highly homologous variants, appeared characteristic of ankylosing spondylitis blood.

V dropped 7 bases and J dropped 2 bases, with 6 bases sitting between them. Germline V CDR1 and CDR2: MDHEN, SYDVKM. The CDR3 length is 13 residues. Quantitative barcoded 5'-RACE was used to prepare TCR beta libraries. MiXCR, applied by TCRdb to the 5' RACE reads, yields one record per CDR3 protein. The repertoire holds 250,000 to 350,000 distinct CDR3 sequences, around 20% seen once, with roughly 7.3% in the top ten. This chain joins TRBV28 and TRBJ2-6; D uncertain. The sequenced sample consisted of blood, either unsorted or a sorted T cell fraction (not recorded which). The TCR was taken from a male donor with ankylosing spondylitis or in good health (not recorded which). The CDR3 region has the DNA TGTGCCAGCACCCTACCTGGGGCCAACGTCCTGACTTTC. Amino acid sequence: CASTLPGANVLTF.